Given below is one T cell receptor beta chain in context. Its antigen remains unknown. These data come from a study of vaccination effects on CD4 cells after COVID-19. The CDR3 length is 15 residues. In germline, CDR1 is SGHTA, CDR2 FQGNSA. V lost 5 bases and J 4 bases, leaving 17 bases between the germline ends. Expansion with viral peptide pools was applied to antigen-specific CD4+ T cells by the ViraFEST assay prior to sequencing. It was after approximately 11 days of culture that CD4+ T cells were isolated. Produced via immunoSEQ multiplex PCR; TCRdb's table is partial and in-frame only. The data contain approximately 87,000 clones, 74% of them singletons.

This sequence joins TRBV7-2 and TRBJ1-1; possible D gene TRBD1, 5 bases. Source: CD4+ T cells from PBMCs cultured with HCoV-229E spike peptides, taken before COVID-19 vaccination. The sequence was collected from a human donor who received a COVID-19 vaccine. The CDR3 DNA reads as TGTGCCAGCAGCCCACAGAGAGCAGGGTCCACTGAAGCTTTCTTT. Translating it yields CASSPQRAGSTEAFF.